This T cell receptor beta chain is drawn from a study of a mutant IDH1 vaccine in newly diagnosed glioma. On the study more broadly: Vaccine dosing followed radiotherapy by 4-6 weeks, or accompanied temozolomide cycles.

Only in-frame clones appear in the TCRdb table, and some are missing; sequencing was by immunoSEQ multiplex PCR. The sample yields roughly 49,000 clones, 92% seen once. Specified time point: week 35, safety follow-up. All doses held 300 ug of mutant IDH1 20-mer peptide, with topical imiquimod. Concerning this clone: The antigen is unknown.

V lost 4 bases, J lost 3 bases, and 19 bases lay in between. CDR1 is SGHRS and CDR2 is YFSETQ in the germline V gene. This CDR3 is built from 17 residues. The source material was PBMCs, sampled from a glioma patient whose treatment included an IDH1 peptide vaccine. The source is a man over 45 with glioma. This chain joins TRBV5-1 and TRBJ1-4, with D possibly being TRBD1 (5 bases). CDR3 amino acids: CASSIRARGRPNEKLFF. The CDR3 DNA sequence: TGCGCCAGCAGCATCAGAGCCCGGGGCCGTCCTAATGAAAAACTGTTTTTT.